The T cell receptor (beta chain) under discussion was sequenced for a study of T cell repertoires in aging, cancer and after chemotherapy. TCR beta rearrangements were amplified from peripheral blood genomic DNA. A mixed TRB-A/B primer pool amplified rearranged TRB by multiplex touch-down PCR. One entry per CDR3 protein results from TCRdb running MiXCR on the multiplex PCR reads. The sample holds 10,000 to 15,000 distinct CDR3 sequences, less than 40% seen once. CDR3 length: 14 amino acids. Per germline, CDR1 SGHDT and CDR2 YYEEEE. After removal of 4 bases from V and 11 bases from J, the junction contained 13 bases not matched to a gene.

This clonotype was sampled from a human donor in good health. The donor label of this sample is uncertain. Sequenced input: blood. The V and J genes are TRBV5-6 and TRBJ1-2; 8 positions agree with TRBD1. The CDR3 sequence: CASSKTGQALNYTF. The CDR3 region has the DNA TGTGCCAGCAGCAAAACGGGACAGGCCTTAAATTACACCTTC.